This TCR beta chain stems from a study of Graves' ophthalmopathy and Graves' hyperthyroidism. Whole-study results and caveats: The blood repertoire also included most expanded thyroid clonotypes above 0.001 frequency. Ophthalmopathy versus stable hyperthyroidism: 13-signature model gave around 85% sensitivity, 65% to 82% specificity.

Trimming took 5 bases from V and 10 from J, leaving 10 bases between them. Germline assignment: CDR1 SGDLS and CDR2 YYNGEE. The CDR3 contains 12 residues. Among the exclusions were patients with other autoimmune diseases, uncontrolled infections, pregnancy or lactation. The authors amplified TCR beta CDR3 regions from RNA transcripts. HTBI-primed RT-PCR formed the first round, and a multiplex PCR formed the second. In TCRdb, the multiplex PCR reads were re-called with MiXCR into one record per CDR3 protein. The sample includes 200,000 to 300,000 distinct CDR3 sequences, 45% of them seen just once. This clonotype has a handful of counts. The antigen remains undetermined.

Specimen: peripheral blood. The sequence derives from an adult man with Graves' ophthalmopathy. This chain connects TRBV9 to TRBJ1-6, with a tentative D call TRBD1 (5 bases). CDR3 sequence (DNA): TGTGCCAGCAGTTTTGGGACCTCACCCCTCCACTTT. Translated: CASSFGTSPLHF.